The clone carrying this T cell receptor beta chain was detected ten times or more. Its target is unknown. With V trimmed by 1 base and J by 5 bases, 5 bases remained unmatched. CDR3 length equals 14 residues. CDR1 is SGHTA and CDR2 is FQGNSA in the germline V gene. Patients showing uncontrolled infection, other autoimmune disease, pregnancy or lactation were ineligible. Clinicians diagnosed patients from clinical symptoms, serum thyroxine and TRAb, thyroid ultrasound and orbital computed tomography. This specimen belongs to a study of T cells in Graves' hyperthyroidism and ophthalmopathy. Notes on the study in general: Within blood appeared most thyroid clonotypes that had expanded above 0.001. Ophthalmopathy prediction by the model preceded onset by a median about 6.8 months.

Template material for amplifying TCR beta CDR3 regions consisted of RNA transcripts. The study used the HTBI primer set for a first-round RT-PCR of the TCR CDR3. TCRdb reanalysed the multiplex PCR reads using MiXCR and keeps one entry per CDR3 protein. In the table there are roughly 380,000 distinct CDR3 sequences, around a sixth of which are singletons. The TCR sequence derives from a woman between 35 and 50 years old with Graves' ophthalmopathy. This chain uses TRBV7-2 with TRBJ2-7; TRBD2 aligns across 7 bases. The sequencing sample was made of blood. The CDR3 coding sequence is TGTGCCAGCAGCTTAGGGGTCGGGAGGAACGAGCAGTACTTC. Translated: CASSLGVGRNEQYF.